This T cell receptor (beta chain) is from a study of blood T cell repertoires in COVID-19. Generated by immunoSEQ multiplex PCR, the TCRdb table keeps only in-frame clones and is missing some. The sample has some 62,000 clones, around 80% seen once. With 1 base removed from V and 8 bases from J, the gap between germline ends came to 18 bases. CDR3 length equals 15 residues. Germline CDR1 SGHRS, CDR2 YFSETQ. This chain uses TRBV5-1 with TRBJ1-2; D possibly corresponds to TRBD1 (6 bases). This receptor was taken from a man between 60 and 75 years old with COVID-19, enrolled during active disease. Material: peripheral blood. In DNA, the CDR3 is TGCGCCAGCAGCTTGCGTGTTGGGCAGGGGCACGGCTACACCTTC. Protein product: CASSLRVGQGHGYTF.